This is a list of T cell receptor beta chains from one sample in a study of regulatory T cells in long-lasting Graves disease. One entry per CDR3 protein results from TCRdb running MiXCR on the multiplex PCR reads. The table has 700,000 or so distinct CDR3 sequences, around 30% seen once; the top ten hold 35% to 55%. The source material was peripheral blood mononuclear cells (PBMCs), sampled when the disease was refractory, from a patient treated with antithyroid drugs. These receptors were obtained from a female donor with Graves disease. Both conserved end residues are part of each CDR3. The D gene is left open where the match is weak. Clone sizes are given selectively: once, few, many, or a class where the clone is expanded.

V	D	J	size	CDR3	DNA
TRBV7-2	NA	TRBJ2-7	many	CASSLGTGFYEQYF	TGTGCCAGCAGCTTAGGGACCGGGTTCTACGAGCAGTACTTC
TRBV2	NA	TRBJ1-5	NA	CASTIGRAQPQHF	TGTGCCAGCACCATTGGCAGGGCTCAGCCCCAGCATTTT
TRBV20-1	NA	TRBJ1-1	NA	CSARVGPTRRVTTEAFF	TGCAGTGCTAGAGTGGGCCCGACGCGCAGGGTGACCACTGAAGCTTTCTTT
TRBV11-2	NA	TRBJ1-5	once	CASSLGQRRDGNQPQHF	TGTGCCAGCAGCTTGGGACAACGCCGGGATGGCAATCAGCCCCAGCATTTT
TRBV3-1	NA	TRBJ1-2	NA	CASSRGQMNYGYTF	TGTGCCAGCAGCCGAGGACAGATGAACTATGGCTACACCTTC
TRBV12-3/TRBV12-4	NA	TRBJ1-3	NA	CASILAFGAGNTIYF	TGTGCCAGCATCCTCGCCTTCGGGGCTGGAAACACCATATATTTT
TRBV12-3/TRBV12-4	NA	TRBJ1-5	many	CASSLDAGVTQPQHF	TGTGCCAGCAGTTTAGACGCGGGAGTCACTCAGCCCCAGCATTTT
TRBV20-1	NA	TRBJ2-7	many	CSAKRRTSSYEQYF	TGCAGTGCTAAGCGCAGGACGAGCTCCTACGAGCAGTACTTC
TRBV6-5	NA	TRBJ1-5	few	CASSYPTGSALSPQHF	TGTGCCAGCAGTTACCCTACTGGATCCGCCCTATCGCCCCAGCATTTT
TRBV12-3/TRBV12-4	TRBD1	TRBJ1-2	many	CASSLARTGGGYTF	TGTGCCAGCAGTTTAGCGCGGACAGGGGGTGGCTACACCTTC
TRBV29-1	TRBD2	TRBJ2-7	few	CSVHLRKERGSYEQYF	TGCAGCGTCCACCTTCGGAAGGAGCGGGGAAGCTACGAGCAGTACTTC
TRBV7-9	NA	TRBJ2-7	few	CASSFHLYEQYF	TGTGCCAGCAGCTTCCACCTCTACGAGCAGTACTTC
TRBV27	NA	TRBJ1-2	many	CASSFLQGLGGYTF	TGTGCCAGCAGTTTTCTACAGGGCCTTGGTGGCTACACCTTC
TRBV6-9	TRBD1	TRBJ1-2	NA	CASSSGTVKYGYTF	TGTGCCAGCAGTTCCGGGACAGTGAAGTATGGCTACACCTTC
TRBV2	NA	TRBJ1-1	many	CASRDSTNTEAFF	TGTGCCAGCAGGGACAGCACGAACACTGAAGCTTTCTTT
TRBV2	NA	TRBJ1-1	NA	CARSGRGNTEAFF	TGTGCCAGATCAGGGAGAGGAAACACTGAAGCTTTCTTT
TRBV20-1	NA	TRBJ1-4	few	CSVTQQGREKLFF	TGCAGTGTTACTCAACAGGGACGAGAAAAACTGTTTTTT
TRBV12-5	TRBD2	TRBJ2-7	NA	CASGLVPPRIAGVYEQYF	TGTGCTAGTGGTTTGGTGCCCCCTCGGATAGCGGGAGTCTACGAGCAGTACTTC
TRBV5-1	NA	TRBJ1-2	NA	CASSLGGASGYTF	TGCGCCAGCAGCTTGGGGGGGGCAAGCGGCTACACCTTC
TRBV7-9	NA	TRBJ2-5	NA	CASSPLKLQETQYF	TGTGCCAGCAGCCCGTTGAAGCTTCAAGAGACCCAGTACTTC
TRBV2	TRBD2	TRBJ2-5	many	CASSVAGVTETQYF	TGTGCCAGCAGTGTAGCGGGAGTTACAGAGACCCAGTACTTC
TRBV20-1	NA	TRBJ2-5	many	CSARPPRGQETQYF	TGCAGTGCTAGACCCCCTAGAGGGCAAGAGACCCAGTACTTC
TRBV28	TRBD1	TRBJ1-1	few	CASSPPLTGWTEAFF	TGTGCCAGCAGCCCCCCCTTGACAGGGTGGACTGAAGCTTTCTTT
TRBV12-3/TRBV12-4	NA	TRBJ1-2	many	CASSLSRDTTNYGYTF	TGTGCCAGCAGTTTGTCCAGAGACACTACTAACTATGGCTACACCTTC
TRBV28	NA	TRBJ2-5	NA	CASAGEGLGQQETQYF	TGTGCCAGCGCCGGTGAGGGACTTGGCCAACAAGAGACCCAGTACTTC